This entry lists 29 T cell receptor beta chains sequenced from one sample in a study of identical twins. Each CDR3 protein is one row after TCRdb ran MiXCR on the 5' RACE reads. The sample lists roughly 770,000 distinct CDR3 sequences, 18% occurring once. The same sample was also used in a study of T cells expressing NK-cell markers.

The specimen sequenced was PBMCs. These receptors were taken from a young woman in good health.

Many counts were recorded for this clonotype. This rearrangement joins TRBV12-3 or TRBV12-4 to TRBJ2-3; TRBD1 aligns across 10 bases. The trim removed 6 bases at V and 6 bases at J, leaving 3 bases unmatched. The CDR3 loop spans 13 amino acids. DNA for the CDR3: TGTGCCAGCAGACGACAGGGGGCTGATACGCAGTATTTT. Translation: CASRRQGADTQYF.

The sample holds a few counts of this clonotype. The V gene is TRBV30, the J gene TRBJ2-1; 12 nucleotides align to TRBD2. With 6 bases clipped from V and 9 bases from J, the junction kept 6 bases outside the gene matches. The CDR3 is 13 amino acids. CDR1 and CDR2 from the germline V gene are GTSNPN and SVGIG (reference sequence). CDR3 in DNA: TGTGCCTGCCTAGCGGGAGGGCCGGTTGAGCAGTTCTTC. It translates to CACLAGGPVEQFF. The full variable domain, rest sourced from reference TRBV30 and TRBJ2-1, is SQTIHQWPATLVQPVGSPLSLECTVEGTSNPNLYWYRQAAGRGLQLLFYSVGIGQISSEVPQNLSASRPQDRQFILSSKKLLLSDSGFYLCACLAGGPVEQFFGPGTRLTVL.

The chain uses TRBV5-1 and TRBJ1-1, with D unclear. Trimming pared 2 bases from V and 5 bases from J, leaving 10 bases between. Germline CDR1 reads SGHRS; CDR2 reads YFSETQ. The CDR3 is 13 residues long. The CDR3 loop reads CASSLRPMTEAFF. As DNA, the CDR3 is TGCGCCAGCAGCTTAAGGCCGATGACTGAAGCTTTCTTT. The variable domain in full, completed from reference TRBV5-1 and TRBJ1-1, reads KAGVTQTPRYLIKTRGQQVTLSCSPISGHRSVSWYQQTPGQGLQFLFEYFSETQRNKGNFPGRFSGRQFSNSRSEMNVSTLELGDSALYLCASSLRPMTEAFFGQGTRLTVV.

This clonotype came up a few times. This chain links TRBV10-3 with TRBJ2-1, with 9 bases aligning to TRBD2. After removal of 5 bases from V and 0 bases from J, the junction contained 5 bases not matched to a gene. CDR3 length: 16 residues. Germline CDR1 reads ENHRY; CDR2 reads SYGVKD. The CDR3: CAISLAGGSSYNEQFF. CDR3 nucleotides: TGTGCCATCAGTCTTGCGGGGGGGAGCTCCTACAATGAGCAGTTCTTC.

The V and J genes are TRBV6-2 or TRBV6-3 and TRBJ2-1; 10 bases align to TRBD2. V shed 4 bases, J shed 2 bases, and the junction held 20 bases outside the gene matches. CDR1 and CDR2 from the germline V gene are MNHEY and SVGEGT. The length of the CDR3 is 21 residues. The CDR3 is CASSSGVMVRKSGRAYNEQFF. The CDR3, as DNA: TGTGCCAGCAGTTCCGGAGTAATGGTTAGAAAAAGCGGGAGGGCCTACAATGAGCAGTTCTTC.

V usage is TRBV20-1 and J usage is TRBJ2-5; 7 bases align to TRBD1. There are 13 residues in the CDR3. The V segment lost 4 bases and the J segment 5 bases; nucleotides outside the gene matches: 7. Germline V CDR1 and CDR2: DFQATT, SNEGSKA (reference sequence). The CDR3 reads CSATDRVMETQYF. For the CDR3, the DNA is TGCAGTGCTACAGACAGGGTCATGGAGACCCAGTACTTC.

This clonotype was seen more than once but under ten times. V is TRBV20-1 and J is TRBJ1-1, with D possibly TRBD1 on 6 matching bases. Trimming removed 5 bases from V and 12 bases from J, with 19 bases in between. The CDR3 is 12 residues long. Per the germline V gene, CDR1 is DFQATT and CDR2 is SNEGSKA (reference sequence). The CDR3 DNA reads as TGCAGTGCTGGGGGACGGGGGCGTGTGACTTTCTTT. It is translated as CSAGGRGRVTFF.

Only a few counts were recorded for this clonotype. The chain combines TRBV20-1 with TRBJ1-1, with D tentatively TRBD1 (5 bases). V lost 6 bases and J lost 4, with 15 bases in between. The CDR3 loop spans 13 amino acids. Germline loops: CDR1 DFQATT, CDR2 SNEGSKA (reference sequence). The CDR3 DNA is TGCAGTGCCCGACCTCCTGACAGCACTGAAGCTTTCTTT. Its protein product is CSARPPDSTEAFF.

The chain recombines TRBV27 with TRBJ2-5; 9 bases fit TRBD1. Trimming cost V 5 bases and J 4 bases; bases outside gene matches: 8. Germline V gives CDR1 MNHEY, CDR2 SMNVEV (reference sequence). There are 15 residues in the CDR3. For the CDR3, the DNA is TGTGCCAGCAGTACTGCCGGGACAGGGAGAGAGACCCAGTACTTC. Its translation is CASSTAGTGRETQYF.

V gene TRBV18 combines with J gene TRBJ1-2; tentatively, D is TRBD1 (6 bases). The CDR3 consists of 14 residues. Per germline, CDR1 KGHSH and CDR2 LQKENI. Deletions cut 2 bases from V and 5 bases from J, with 12 bases between. Here the CDR3 DNA reads TGTGCCAGCTCACCAACCCAGGGGAAGTATGGCTACACCTTC. Translated, it gives CASSPTQGKYGYTF.

This chain uses TRBV7-6 with TRBJ2-2; the D gene is possibly TRBD1 (6 bases). Germline CDR1 is SGHVS and CDR2 is FNYEAQ. The length of the CDR3 is 15 residues. V gave up 2 bases and J gave up 5 bases, with 12 bases separating them. CDR3 in DNA: TGTGCCAGCAGCTTAATCCAGGGGAGAACCGGGGAGCTGTTTTTT. This translates into CASSLIQGRTGELFF.

This clonotype has more than one count but fewer than ten. V is TRBV7-3 and J is TRBJ2-5; the D gene is possibly TRBD2 (7 bases). Trimming took 5 bases from V and 4 from J, leaving 14 bases between them. Germline lookup yields CDR1 SGHTA and CDR2 FQGTGA. The CDR3 has 14 residues. Written as DNA, the CDR3 is TGTGCCAGCAGCCCCCACGCGGGGGCAGAGACCCAGTACTTC. Amino acid sequence: CASSPHAGAETQYF.

The rearrangement links TRBV20-1 to TRBJ2-1, with unresolved D. The CDR3 is 13 residues long. CDR1 is DFQATT, CDR2 SNEGSKA, per germline (reference sequence). The V end lost 7 bases, the J end lost 3 bases, and 13 bases lay between the germline ends. Written as DNA, the CDR3 is TGCAGTGTGACACTCGGGCACTACAATGAGCAGTTCTTC. It is translated as CSVTLGHYNEQFF.

J is TRBJ1-5 and V is TRBV12-3 or TRBV12-4; TRBD1 agrees at 9 bases. The CDR3 spans 14 residues. The V gene end was trimmed by 7 bases and the J gene end by 7 bases; junction bases not matched to a gene: 8. The CDR3 DNA reads TGTGCCAGCACCTCCGGGACAGGGTACCAGCCCCAGCATTTT. This sequence encodes CASTSGTGYQPQHF.

A few counts support this clonotype. The genes are TRBV15 and TRBJ1-4; D is perhaps TRBD1 (5 bases). The ends were cut back, 8 bases at V and 3 bases at J, with 13 bases in the middle. The CDR3 loop spans 14 amino acids. The V gene's germline CDR1 is LNHNV and CDR2 YYDKDF (reference sequence). This CDR3 is CATRRRGANEKLFF. DNA for the CDR3: TGTGCCACCCGGCGGAGAGGGGCTAATGAAAAACTGTTTTTT. The variable domain in full, with the rest retrieved from reference TRBV15 and TRBJ1-4, is DAMVIQNPRYQVTQFGKPVTLSCSQTLNHNVMYWYQQKSSQAPKLLFHYYDKDFNNEADTPDNFQSRRPNTSFCFLDIRSPGLGDTAMYLCATRRRGANEKLFFGSGTQLSVL.

V and J are TRBV7-2 and TRBJ2-1; D remains unclear. CDR1 and CDR2 from the germline V gene are SGHTA and FQGNSA. This CDR3 has 13 amino acids. V dropped 7 bases and J dropped 8 bases, with 15 bases sitting between them. The CDR3 region has the DNA TGTGCCAGCACACCTTCTCCCAGTCATGAGCAGTTCTTC. This encodes CASTPSPSHEQFF.

This clonotype was detected a few times. The chain combines TRBV10-3 with TRBJ2-2; 11 bases line up with TRBD1. The CDR3 loop spans 15 amino acids. Germline CDR1 ENHRY, CDR2 SYGVKD. Unmatched junction bases numbered 5, after V lost 6 bases and J lost 5 bases. The CDR3 DNA reads as TGTGCCATCAGCCACCGGGACAGGGGGACCGGGGAGCTGTTTTTT. Translating it yields CAISHRDRGTGELFF.

This chain uses TRBV5-1 with TRBJ2-1; possibly TRBD1 for D (6 bases). The ends were cut back, 5 bases at V and 0 bases at J, with 18 bases in the middle. CDR1 SGHRS and CDR2 YFSETQ come from the germline V gene. The CDR3 has 17 residues. The CDR3 nucleotides are TGCGCCAGCAGGCAGGGGTCCCACATCAGCTCCTACAATGAGCAGTTCTTC. Translated, it gives CASRQGSHISSYNEQFF.

The chain is built from TRBV7-9 and TRBJ1-2, with a tentative D call TRBD1 (5 bases). The V gene's germline CDR1 is SEHNR and CDR2 FQNEAQ (reference sequence). The CDR3 runs to 13 residues. Trimming pared 2 bases from V and 6 bases from J, leaving 10 bases between. CDR3 in DNA: TGTGCCAGCAGCTTATTTTCAGGGAATGGCTACACCTTC. Its translation is CASSLFSGNGYTF.

In the case of this clonotype: The junction shows a germline mismatch at one end, possibly a read error. The gene calls are TRBV5-1 and TRBJ2-7, with 10 positions matching TRBD2. The length of the CDR3 is 15 residues. Germline V CDR1 and CDR2: SGHRS, YFSETQ. In DNA form, the CDR3 reads TGCGCCAGCAGTTGGCGGACTAGCGGCTCCTACAAGCAGTACTTC. Amino acids: CASSWRTSGSYKQYF.

This clonotype was counted many times. The CDR3 DNA follows: TGTGCCAGCAGCCCGGGACTGAGCACAGATACGCAGTATTTT. Translated, it gives CASSPGLSTDTQYF. The chain combines TRBV11-2 with TRBJ2-3, with a tentative D call TRBD2 (6 bases). CDR1 is SGHAT, CDR2 FQNNGV, per germline. The ends were cut back, 5 bases at V and 0 bases at J, with 9 bases in the middle. This CDR3 spans 14 amino acids.

This clonotype was counted at least ten times. The chain employs TRBV29-1 and TRBJ2-5; 7 nucleotides match TRBD1. Per the germline V gene, CDR1 is SQVTM and CDR2 is ANQGSEA. The CDR3 length is 13 residues. The trim removed 6 bases at V and 4 bases at J, leaving 8 bases unmatched. Here the CDR3 DNA reads TGCAGCGTCCGGACAGGAACCTCAGAGACCCAGTACTTC. Translation: CSVRTGTSETQYF.

This clonotype was seen at least ten times. The chain is built from TRBV12-3 or TRBV12-4 and TRBJ2-1; a weak D match, TRBD2 (7 bases). V gave up 2 bases and J gave up 10 bases, with 15 bases separating them. The CDR3 has 14 amino acids. The CDR3 bases are TGTGCCAGCAGTTTATTCGGGGGGCCTGGGGAGCAGTTCTTC. Translation gives CASSLFGGPGEQFF.

The J gene is TRBJ1-2, the V gene TRBV12-3 or TRBV12-4; 10 nucleotides align to TRBD1. The V gene end was trimmed by 6 bases and the J gene end by 7 bases; junction bases not matched to a gene: 5. The length of the CDR3 is 13 residues. DNA for the CDR3: TGTGCCAGCAGCACTGACAGGGGGCTTGGCTACACCTTC. Amino acids: CASSTDRGLGYTF.

The table lists this clonotype with a few counts. The V gene is TRBV7-9, the J gene TRBJ1-2; no clear D gene. The V gene's germline CDR1 is SEHNR and CDR2 FQNEAQ (reference sequence). V gave up 3 bases and J gave up 5 bases, with 10 bases separating them. The CDR3 covers 13 residues. Here the CDR3 DNA reads TGTGCCAGCAGCTTCTGGCAGGAATATGGCTACACCTTC. This gives the protein CASSFWQEYGYTF.

This clonotype came up many times. The V call is TRBV12-3 or TRBV12-4, the J call TRBJ1-2, with D unclear. This CDR3 comprises 14 residues. The V end was cut by 2 bases, the J end by 8 bases, with 15 bases between. The CDR3 DNA sequence: TGTGCCAGCAGTTTACCCCAGAATTCGTGGGGCTACACCTTC. Its translation is CASSLPQNSWGYTF.

This clonotype was picked up a small number of times. The chain links TRBV20-1 to TRBJ2-2, with D maybe TRBD1 (5 bases). With 3 bases removed from V and 7 bases from J, the gap between germline ends came to 18 bases. Germline-derived CDR1 and CDR2 are DFQATT and SNEGSKA (reference sequence). This CDR3 region has 15 residues. Here the CDR3 reads CSASDSPLSSGELFF. The CDR3 DNA reads as TGCAGTGCTAGCGACAGTCCCCTGTCCAGCGGGGAGCTGTTTTTT.

V and J are TRBV10-2 and TRBJ2-7; D may be TRBD2 (6 bases). CDR1 and CDR2 (germline): WSHSY, SAAADI. The CDR3 loop spans 14 amino acids. Trimming took off 1 base at V and 4 bases at J, with 11 bases between the two ends. CDR3 sequence reads: CASSEYGGEYEQYF. The CDR3 bases are TGCGCCAGCAGTGAGTACGGGGGAGAGTACGAGCAGTACTTC.

This clonotype was seen repeatedly, ten times or more. This sequence joins TRBV12-3 or TRBV12-4 and TRBJ2-7, with 12 bases aligning to TRBD2. V lost 7 bases, J lost 5 bases, and 9 bases stayed unmatched. There are 15 residues in the CDR3. The CDR3, as DNA: TGTGCCAGCACCCGGACTAGCGGGGAAGGGCACGAGCAGTACTTC. It encodes CASTRTSGEGHEQYF.